This T cell receptor beta chain was identified during a study of CD8 T cells in ankylosing spondylitis. TCRdb re-analysed the 5' RACE reads in MiXCR, keeping a single row per CDR3 protein. The sample includes 450,000 to 550,000 distinct CDR3 sequences, about 5.2% seen only once; the top ten take under 4.5%. Study findings and constraints: Characteristic, it appeared, of ankylosing spondylitis blood was a TCR beta motif of about eight highly homologous variants.

Germline values: CDR1 LGHDT, CDR2 YNNKEL (reference sequence). V lost 2 bases to trimming and J lost 8 bases; unmatched junction nucleotides: 5. CDR3 length: 14 amino acids. For this clonotype: Antigen unknown.

This sequence originates from a male donor with ankylosing spondylitis. Specimen: blood, either unsorted or a sorted T cell fraction (not recorded which). The rearrangement joins TRBV3-1 to TRBJ2-1; TRBD2 agrees at 8 bases. The CDR3 DNA reads as TGTGCCAGCAGCCAATTAAGGACTAGCCATGAGCAGTTCTTC. Translated: CASSQLRTSHEQFF.